The present T cell receptor (beta chain) was sequenced within a study of CD8 T cells in ankylosing spondylitis. Study findings and constraints: One TCR beta motif, made up of seven to nine highly homologous variants, appeared characteristic of ankylosing spondylitis blood. Certain motif variants had earlier been reported in reactive arthritis synovial fluid and blood. The study looked at matched synovial fluid samples from ankylosing spondylitis patients. Disease-linked clones were reported to be significantly enriched there.

This clonotype was detected many times. Its antigen is not known. Trimming removed 3 bases at V and 4 bases at J, with 1 base between. Germline values: CDR1 MNHEY, CDR2 SMNVEV (reference sequence). The CDR3 length is 11 residues. Making use of molecular barcodes, quantitative 5'-RACE generated TCR beta libraries. Each CDR3 protein is one row after TCRdb ran MiXCR on the 5' RACE reads. Counted here are around 91,000 distinct CDR3 sequences, 9% occurring once; the ten biggest clones make up about 31%. This TCR was sampled from a male donor with ankylosing spondylitis. Input material: blood, either unsorted or a sorted T cell fraction (not recorded which). This sequence joins TRBV27 and TRBJ2-1; D remains ambiguous. For the CDR3, the DNA is TGTGCCAGCAGTTTGTACAATGAGCAGTTCTTC. Translated: CASSLYNEQFF.